The 15 T cell receptor beta chains below come from one sample, sequenced in a study of blood T cell repertoires in COVID-19. Sequenced by immunoSEQ multiplex PCR; TCRdb stores in-frame clones only, minus some. The profile covers roughly 420,000 clones, with more than 75% appearing a single time and approximately 1% taken by the ten largest. Material: PBMCs or T cells enriched from blood (not recorded which). These receptors originate from a young woman with acute COVID-19.

The gene calls are TRBV7-2 and TRBJ1-1; possible D gene TRBD1, 6 bases. Trimming removed 1 base at V and 3 bases at J, with 9 bases between. The CDR3 contains 14 residues. Per germline, CDR1 SGHTA and CDR2 FQGNSA. In nucleotides, the CDR3 is TGTGCCAGCAGCTTAGTATCAGGGGACACTGAAGCTTTCTTT. Its translation: CASSLVSGDTEAFF.

This clone was seen once. The V and J genes are TRBV5-1 and TRBJ1-1, with 10 bases matching TRBD1. The V segment lost 0 bases and the J segment 4 bases; nucleotides outside the gene matches: 3. The length of the CDR3 is 15 residues. The germline CDR1 and CDR2 sequences are SGHRS and YFSETQ. CDR3 residues: CASSLGDRGLTEAFF. Written as DNA, the CDR3 is TGCGCCAGCAGCTTGGGCGACAGGGGGCTCACTGAAGCTTTCTTT.

The chain is built from TRBV7-8 and TRBJ1-1, with D unclear. The CDR3 length is 13 residues. Germline lookup yields CDR1 SGHVS and CDR2 FQNEAQ. Trimming took 5 bases from V and 0 from J, leaving 7 bases between them. CDR3 sequence reads: CASSQPVNTEAFF. The CDR3 DNA sequence: TGTGCCAGCAGCCAACCGGTGAACACTGAAGCTTTCTTT.

V usage is TRBV7-9 and J usage is TRBJ2-7, with 11 bases fitting TRBD2. The CDR3 is 15 amino acids. V shed 5 bases and J 2 bases; nucleotides not matched to a gene: 5. CDR1 is SEHNR, CDR2 FQNEAQ, per germline (reference sequence). CDR3 nucleotide sequence: TGTGCCAGCAGCCACTCGACTAGCGGGGCCTACGAGCAGTACTTC. It translates to CASSHSTSGAYEQYF.

This chain joins TRBV7-9 and TRBJ1-6; D is unresolved. V dropped 5 bases and J dropped 5 bases, with 19 bases sitting between them. The CDR3 is 17 residues long. The germline CDR1 and CDR2 sequences are SEHNR and FQNEAQ (reference sequence). DNA for the CDR3: TGTGCCAGCAGCGATTCCCGGCGGCAGCAAAATAATTCACCCCTCCACTTT. Residues: CASSDSRRQQNNSPLHF. Full variable domain (missing parts from reference TRBV7-9 and TRBJ1-6): DTGVSQNPRHKITKRGQNVTFRCDPISEHNRLYWYRQTLGQGPEFLTYFQNEAQLEKSRLLSDRFSAERPKGSFSTLEIQRTEQGDSAMYLCASSDSRRQQNNSPLHFGNGTRLTVT.

The chain joins TRBV10-3 to TRBJ2-1; 7 bases are a match to TRBD1. Germline V gene data show CDR1 as ENHRY and CDR2 as SYGVKD. This CDR3 comprises 16 residues. With 3 bases clipped from V and 4 bases from J, the junction kept 9 bases outside the gene matches. CDR3 region: CAISDRDRAPYNEQFF. Written as DNA, the CDR3 is TGTGCCATCAGTGACCGCGACAGGGCCCCTTACAATGAGCAGTTCTTC.

The rearrangement links TRBV6-5 to TRBJ1-5; tentative D call: TRBD1 (5 bases). CDR3 length: 14 amino acids. The germline V and J ends were trimmed by 7 bases and 0 bases, with 10 bases remaining between them. Looked up from germline, CDR1 is MNHEY and CDR2 is SVGAGI. The CDR3 region has the DNA TGTGCCAGCAAAAACGGACATAGCAATCAGCCCCAGCATTTT. Its protein product is CASKNGHSNQPQHF.

The chain carries TRBV2 and TRBJ1-6; possible D gene TRBD1, 6 bases. CDR1 and CDR2 from the germline V gene are SNHLY and FYNNEI. There are 14 residues in the CDR3. The V gene lost 7 bases and the J gene lost 10 bases, with 17 bases spanning the gap. CDR3 nucleotide sequence: TGTGCCAGCAAAGCGTCAGGGGTTGGCTCACCCCTCCACTTT. Its translation: CASKASGVGSPLHF. The full variable domain, rest sourced from reference TRBV2 and TRBJ1-6, is EPEVTQTPSHQVTQMGQEVILRCVPISNHLYFYWYRQILGQKVEFLVSFYNNEISEKSEIFDDQFSVERPDGSNFTLKIRSTKLEDSAMYFCASKASGVGSPLHFGNGTRLTVT.

The V call is TRBV20-1, the J call TRBJ1-2; D remains ambiguous. Per the germline V gene, CDR1 is DFQATT and CDR2 is SNEGSKA (reference sequence). V shed 6 bases and J shed 5 bases, with 10 bases lying between them. The CDR3 extends over 11 amino acids. CDR3: CSAHGVYGYTF. CDR3 sequence (DNA): TGCAGTGCCCACGGGGTTTATGGCTACACCTTC.

The chain couples TRBV24-1 to TRBJ2-1; TRBD2 is a possible D gene (5 bases). Trimming pared 8 bases from V and 6 bases from J, leaving 10 bases between. The germline V gene encodes CDR1 KGHDR and CDR2 SFDVKD. This CDR3 contains 12 residues. CDR3 in DNA: TGTGCCACCAAAAGAGGGAGCAATGAGCAGTTCTTC. Protein sequence: CATKRGSNEQFF.

This clone was seen only once. This sequence joins TRBV20-1 and TRBJ2-2; TRBD1 aligns across 12 bases. This CDR3 has 15 residues. The germline V gene has CDR1 DFQATT and CDR2 SNEGSKA (reference sequence). V was clipped by 3 bases and J by 6 bases; unmatched bases: 5. The CDR3 sequence is CSASSGQGAPGELFF. DNA of the CDR3: TGCAGTGCTAGTTCGGGACAGGGGGCGCCCGGGGAGCTGTTTTTT.

The chain links TRBV10-3 to TRBJ1-4, with 8 positions matching TRBD1. Trimming removed 6 bases from V and 2 bases from J; junction bases left unmatched: 5. The CDR3 spans 15 residues. CDR1 is ENHRY and CDR2 is SYGVKD in the germline V gene. The CDR3 DNA reads as TGTGCCATCAGAACAGGACAGGGTACTAATGAAAAACTGTTTTTT. Protein sequence: CAIRTGQGTNEKLFF.

V and J are TRBV19 and TRBJ2-7; 7 positions agree with TRBD2. CDR1 and CDR2 from the germline V gene are LNHDA and SQIVND (reference sequence). The CDR3 spans 16 residues. V lost 10 bases and J lost 3; bases outside the gene matches: 18. The DNA of the CDR3 is TGTGCCACCGCAGGATATGTGGGGGGGGGAATCTACGAGCAGTACTTC. Translation gives CATAGYVGGGIYEQYF. Full variable domain (rest looked up from reference TRBV19 and TRBJ2-7): DGGITQSPKYLFRKEGQNVTLSCEQNLNHDAMYWYRQDPGQGLRLIYYSQIVNDFQKGDIAEGYSVSREKKESFPLTVTSAQKNPTAFYLCATAGYVGGGIYEQYFGPGTRLTVT.

The J gene is TRBJ1-1, the V gene TRBV28; TRBD1 is a possible D gene (6 bases). The CDR3 covers 14 residues. Germline lookup yields CDR1 MDHEN and CDR2 SYDVKM. Trimming shortened V by 3 bases and J by 4 bases, and 12 bases separated the two germline ends. CDR3 residues: CASSFWGRGTEAFF. As DNA, the CDR3 is TGTGCCAGCAGTTTTTGGGGGCGCGGCACTGAAGCTTTCTTT.

The gene calls are TRBV5-6 and TRBJ1-1, with a tentative D call TRBD1 (5 bases). The germline V and J ends were trimmed by 4 bases and 6 bases, with 10 bases remaining between them. The V gene's germline CDR1 is SGHDT and CDR2 YYEEEE. The length of the CDR3 is 12 residues. The CDR3 sequence: CASSSWGAEAFF. Written as DNA, the CDR3 is TGTGCCAGCAGCAGCTGGGGCGCTGAAGCTTTCTTT.